This is a list of T cell receptor beta chains from one sample in a study of CD8 T cells in Susac syndrome. TCRdb independently ran MiXCR on the immunoSEQ multiplex PCR reads; one entry per CDR3 protein. The sample consists of roughly 100,000 distinct CDR3 sequences, about 94% of them appearing once. The sequenced material came from CD4+ T cells from PBMCs. These receptors were taken from a human donor with Susac syndrome. The CDR3 runs from the conserved cysteine through the conserved F or W. Fields, in order: V gene, D gene, clone size, J gene, CDR3 protein, CDR3 DNA. The D gene is left open where the match is weak. Some rows have no size entry. The others give once, few or many, or a class for an expanded clone.

v_gene: TRBV19
d_gene: .
abundance: .
j_gene: TRBJ1-5
CDR3aa: CASSMRYGNQPQHF
CDR3nt: TGTGCCAGTAGTATGAGGTACGGGAATCAGCCCCAGCATTTT

v_gene: TRBV12-3/TRBV12-4
d_gene: .
abundance: .
j_gene: TRBJ1-1
CDR3aa: CASSLDTEAFF
CDR3nt: TGTGCCAGCAGTTTGGACACTGAAGCTTTCTTT

v_gene: TRBV3-1
d_gene: .
abundance: .
j_gene: TRBJ1-5
CDR3aa: CASSPSVGANQPQHF
CDR3nt: TGTGCCAGCAGCCCCTCCGTGGGAGCCAATCAGCCCCAGCATTTT

v_gene: TRBV20-1
d_gene: TRBD2
abundance: once
j_gene: TRBJ2-5
CDR3aa: CGQTSKETQYF
CDR3nt: TGCGGCCAGACTAGCAAAGAGACCCAGTACTTC

v_gene: TRBV25-1
d_gene: .
abundance: .
j_gene: TRBJ2-5
CDR3aa: CASSEFGETQYF
CDR3nt: TGTGCCAGCAGTGAATTTGGGGAGACCCAGTACTTC

v_gene: TRBV23-1
d_gene: .
abundance: once
j_gene: TRBJ2-7
CDR3aa: CASSQNAKVGGPKRPVGF
CDR3nt: TGCGCCAGCAGTCAAAACGCAAAAGTGGGGGGCCCTAAACGTCCTGTGGGCTTC

v_gene: TRBV11-1
d_gene: .
abundance: .
j_gene: TRBJ1-6
CDR3aa: CASSLSSSGSPLHF
CDR3nt: TGTGCCAGCAGCTTATCTTCGTCGGGTTCACCCCTCCACTTT

v_gene: TRBV30
d_gene: .
abundance: .
j_gene: TRBJ2-5
CDR3aa: CAWSTSLGQETQYF
CDR3nt: TGTGCCTGGAGTACATCGTTGGGACAAGAGACCCAGTACTTC

v_gene: TRBV6-5
d_gene: .
abundance: .
j_gene: TRBJ2-7
CDR3aa: CASSTDPYEQYF
CDR3nt: TGTGCCAGCAGCACAGACCCCTACGAGCAGTACTTC

v_gene: TRBV6-6
d_gene: .
abundance: .
j_gene: TRBJ2-3
CDR3aa: CASSYETGLDPDTQYF
CDR3nt: TGTGCCAGCAGTTACGAAACAGGCCTTGATCCAGATACGCAGTATTTT

v_gene: TRBV6-5
d_gene: .
abundance: .
j_gene: TRBJ2-2
CDR3aa: CASSYQGLTGELFF
CDR3nt: TGTGCCAGCAGTTACCAAGGTTTAACCGGGGAGCTGTTTTTT

v_gene: TRBV6-1
d_gene: .
abundance: .
j_gene: TRBJ2-6
CDR3aa: CASIVGGTGSGANVLTF
CDR3nt: TGTGCCAGCATTGTTGGGGGAACAGGGTCCGGGGCCAACGTCCTGACTTTC

v_gene: TRBV3-1
d_gene: .
abundance: .
j_gene: TRBJ1-6
CDR3aa: CASIKRGSPLHF
CDR3nt: TGTGCCAGCATCAAAAGGGGTTCACCCCTCCACTTT

v_gene: TRBV2
d_gene: .
abundance: .
j_gene: TRBJ1-4
CDR3aa: CASIGGGREKLFF
CDR3nt: TGTGCCAGCATCGGTGGGGGGAGGGAAAAACTGTTTTTT

v_gene: TRBV7-9
d_gene: TRBD1
abundance: .
j_gene: TRBJ2-7
CDR3aa: CASSSGQGHEQYF
CDR3nt: TGTGCCAGCAGCTCCGGACAGGGCCACGAGCAGTACTTC

v_gene: TRBV20-1
d_gene: .
abundance: .
j_gene: TRBJ2-7
CDR3aa: CSAKDRPSSYEQYF
CDR3nt: TGCAGTGCTAAAGACAGGCCAAGCTCCTACGAGCAGTACTTC

v_gene: TRBV20-1
d_gene: .
abundance: .
j_gene: TRBJ2-3
CDR3aa: CSARDLGSTALDTQYF
CDR3nt: TGCAGTGCTAGAGATCTCGGCAGCACAGCCTTAGATACGCAGTATTTT

v_gene: TRBV12-3/TRBV12-4
d_gene: .
abundance: .
j_gene: TRBJ2-5
CDR3aa: CASSLAGTETQYF
CDR3nt: TGTGCCAGCAGTTTGGCAGGGACGGAGACCCAGTACTTC

v_gene: TRBV4-1
d_gene: TRBD2
abundance: .
j_gene: TRBJ2-1
CDR3aa: CASTGQTSGGFGQFF
CDR3nt: TGCGCCAGCACCGGGCAGACTAGCGGGGGATTTGGACAGTTCTTC

v_gene: TRBV20-1
d_gene: .
abundance: .
j_gene: TRBJ1-1
CDR3aa: CSTGRGDTEAFF
CDR3nt: TGCAGTACGGGTCGAGGGGACACTGAAGCTTTCTTT

v_gene: TRBV5-1
d_gene: .
abundance: .
j_gene: TRBJ2-3
CDR3aa: CASSRDLDSPDTQYF
CDR3nt: TGCGCCAGCAGCCGGGATCTAGATTCTCCAGATACGCAGTATTTT

v_gene: TRBV30
d_gene: .
abundance: .
j_gene: TRBJ1-4
CDR3aa: CAWRGTGPREKLFF
CDR3nt: TGTGCCTGGAGAGGAACAGGCCCGAGGGAAAAACTGTTTTTT

v_gene: TRBV20-1
d_gene: TRBD2
abundance: .
j_gene: TRBJ2-3
CDR3aa: CSATTSDHTDTQYF
CDR3nt: TGCAGTGCTACAACTAGCGATCACACAGATACGCAGTATTTT